The 20 T cell receptor beta chains given below trace back to one sample, sequenced in a study of identical twins. TCRdb re-called the 5' RACE reads with MiXCR, one entry per CDR3 protein. The sample records about 700,000 distinct CDR3 sequences, over 8.5% being singletons. The same data also contributed to another study, on yellow fever vaccine responses in identical twins.

The sequenced sample was PBMCs. These receptors were collected from a woman under 30 in good health.

This sequence joins TRBV25-1 and TRBJ2-7; 8 bases line up with TRBD1. The length of the CDR3 is 15 residues. Germline V lookup: CDR1 MGHDK, CDR2 SYGVNS. After removal of 6 bases from V and 0 bases from J, the junction contained 7 bases not matched to a gene. The CDR3 loop reads CASSRDRPSSYEQYF. CDR3 coding DNA: TGTGCCAGCAGCCGGGACAGGCCTAGCTCCTACGAGCAGTACTTC.

The chain has TRBV12-3 or TRBV12-4 and TRBJ2-5; possible D gene TRBD2, 5 bases. The CDR3 is 13 residues long. The V end was cut by 7 bases, the J end by 5 bases, with 14 bases between. CDR3 sequence: CASTRSGSETQYF. Here the CDR3 DNA reads TGTGCCAGCACCCGCTCGGGAAGCGAGACCCAGTACTTC.

This clonotype was observed a handful of times. The chain carries TRBV4-2 and TRBJ2-2; TRBD2 matches 9 bases. This CDR3 is 17 amino acids long. Germline lookup yields CDR1 LGHNA and CDR2 YNFKEQ. V gave up 0 bases and J gave up 6 bases; unmatched junction bases: 8. CDR3 DNA: TGTGCCAGCAGCCAAGATCCAAGCGGGGGGTTACCCGGGGAGCTGTTTTTT. Its protein is CASSQDPSGGLPGELFF.

The chain joins TRBV4-2 to TRBJ2-1, with TRBD2 as a possible D gene (5 bases). The CDR3 covers 13 residues. The germline V and J ends were trimmed by 0 bases and 10 bases, with 10 bases remaining between them. Germline CDR1 reads LGHNA; CDR2 reads YNFKEQ. CDR3 amino acids: CASSQDQAVEQFF. In nucleotides, the CDR3 is TGTGCCAGCAGCCAAGATCAAGCGGTCGAGCAGTTCTTC.

A few counts support this clonotype. The chain is built from TRBV4-3 and TRBJ2-5; unclear D gene. This CDR3 has 15 residues. Germline CDR1 LGHNA, CDR2 YSLEER. The germline V and J ends were trimmed by 0 bases and 3 bases, with 11 bases remaining between them. The CDR3 nucleotides are TGCGCCAGCAGCCAAGATCGGGCGAGAGAAGAGACCCAGTACTTC. Residues: CASSQDRAREETQYF.

The chain is built from TRBV29-1 and TRBJ2-7; 9 bases fit TRBD2. The V gene's germline CDR1 is SQVTM and CDR2 ANQGSEA. The V gene end was trimmed by 7 bases and the J gene end by 2 bases; junction bases not matched to a gene: 6. The CDR3 consists of 13 residues. This CDR3 is CSAEGGGAYEQYF. The CDR3 nucleotides are TGCAGCGCAGAAGGCGGGGGGGCCTACGAGCAGTACTTC.

This chain connects TRBV6-5 to TRBJ2-7; possibly TRBD2 for D (5 bases). CDR3 length equals 12 residues. Germline V gene sequence: CDR1 MNHEY, CDR2 SVGAGI. Trimming removed 7 bases at V and 1 base at J, with 8 bases between. The CDR3 sequence is CASTGFSYEQYF. As DNA, the CDR3 is TGTGCCAGCACGGGGTTTTCCTACGAGCAGTACTTC.

Regarding this clonotype: The junction shows a germline mismatch at one end, possibly a read error. The CDR3 sequence: CSVGPRLAEKESQYF. CDR3 in DNA: TGCAGCGTTGGGCCGCGACTAGCGGAAAAAGAGAGCCAGTACTTC. The rearrangement links TRBV29-1 to TRBJ2-5; 9 bases are a match to TRBD2. The CDR3 runs 15 residues. Germline-derived CDR1 and CDR2 are SQVTM and ANQGSEA.

As to this clonotype: A much larger clone sits a single nucleotide away, making a read error possible. The chain uses TRBV12-3 or TRBV12-4 and TRBJ2-2; D unresolved. V gave up 5 bases and J gave up 10 bases, with 11 bases separating them. The CDR3 sequence is 12 residues long. The CDR3 DNA is TGTGCCAGCAGTCCCTCGGGCGTGGAGCTGTTTTTT. This gives the protein CASSPSGVELFF.

This clonotype was counted many times. The chain links TRBV5-1 to TRBJ2-7; D gene ambiguous. CDR3 length equals 15 residues. V was cut by 4 bases and J by 3 bases, with 17 bases left in between. CDR1 SGHRS and CDR2 YFSETQ come from the germline V gene. CDR3 in amino acids: CASSTVGSGNYEQYF. DNA of the CDR3: TGCGCCAGCAGCACGGTCGGGTCAGGAAACTACGAGCAGTACTTC.

This clonotype was counted between two and nine times. J is TRBJ2-1 and V is TRBV12-3 or TRBV12-4; 10 bases fit TRBD2. The length of the CDR3 is 17 residues. V was pared by 3 bases and J by 6 bases, with 11 bases of the junction left unmatched. The CDR3 sequence: CASSFRAAGGPGNEQFF. The CDR3 DNA sequence: TGTGCCAGCAGTTTTCGGGCAGCGGGAGGGCCGGGCAATGAGCAGTTCTTC.

This clonotype was seen a few times. The chain combines TRBV20-1 with TRBJ1-1, with 7 bases matching TRBD1. CDR3 size: 13 residues. V gave up 5 bases and J gave up 5 bases; unmatched junction bases: 8. Germline V gene lookup returns CDR1 DFQATT and CDR2 SNEGSKA (reference sequence). CDR3 sequence (DNA): TGCAGTGCTCGCCGAACAGGGGATACTGAAGCTTTCTTT. Translated: CSARRTGDTEAFF.

This clonotype was counted many times. The CDR3 DNA follows: TGTGCCAGCAGTTACGACGGGACCCGCCAAGAGCAGTACTTC. It specifies CASSYDGTRQEQYF. The chain combines TRBV6-2 or TRBV6-3 with TRBJ2-7; either TRBD1 or TRBD2 may supply D (5 bases each). This CDR3 is 14 amino acids long. Germline-derived CDR1 and CDR2 are MNHEY and SVGEGT. V lost 2 bases, J lost 7 bases, and 15 bases lay in between.

This clonotype was recorded many times. The J gene is TRBJ1-1, the V gene TRBV3-1; no definite D call. The germline V gene encodes CDR1 LGHDT and CDR2 YNNKEL (reference sequence). Trimming removed 2 bases at V and 4 bases at J, with 2 bases between. The CDR3 length is 11 residues. CDR3 coding DNA: TGTGCCAGCAGCCAATCCACTGAAGCTTTCTTT. As protein: CASSQSTEAFF.

In its sample, this clonotype was seen a few times. V is TRBV15 and J is TRBJ2-1; D might be TRBD2 (7 bases). The V and J ends lost 1 base and 0 bases respectively, with 13 bases between them. The CDR3 has 17 amino acids. Germline V gene data show CDR1 as LNHNV and CDR2 as YYDKDF (reference sequence). For the CDR3, the DNA is TGTGCCACCAGCAGAGTAGGGGGGGTTAGCTCCTACAATGAGCAGTTCTTC. It yields the protein CATSRVGGVSSYNEQFF. The variable domain in full, completed from reference TRBV15 and TRBJ2-1, reads DAMVIQNPRYQVTQFGKPVTLSCSQTLNHNVMYWYQQKSSQAPKLLFHYYDKDFNNEADTPDNFQSRRPNTSFCFLDIRSPGLGDTAMYLCATSRVGGVSSYNEQFFGPGTRLTVL.

This clonotype was picked up many times. The rearrangement joins TRBV12-3 or TRBV12-4 to TRBJ1-2; D is unclear. The V end lost 2 bases, the J end lost 8 bases, and 18 bases lay between the germline ends. The CDR3 runs to 15 residues. CDR3 bases: TGTGCCAGCAGTTTAAGGGCAGGAACGTTCGGGGGCTACACCTTC. This encodes CASSLRAGTFGGYTF.

The V and J genes are TRBV2 and TRBJ2-7; 12 nucleotides agree with TRBD2. The V segment lost 6 bases and the J segment 4 bases; nucleotides outside the gene matches: 4. Germline V gene data show CDR1 as SNHLY and CDR2 as FYNNEI. This CDR3 contains 14 residues. CDR3 in DNA: TGTGCCAGCAGCGCTAGCGGGGGGGGTTACGAGCAGTACTTC. Translation gives CASSASGGGYEQYF. Complete variable domain (other parts from reference TRBV2 and TRBJ2-7): EPEVTQTPSHQVTQMGQEVILRCVPISNHLYFYWYRQILGQKVEFLVSFYNNEISEKSEIFDDQFSVERPDGSNFTLKIRSTKLEDSAMYFCASSASGGGYEQYFGPGTRLTVT.

In DNA form, the CDR3 reads TGTGCCAGCAGTCTGATGGACAGTTCGGGTGAGCAGTTCTTC. Its protein product is CASSLMDSSGEQFF. The V call is TRBV2, the J call TRBJ2-1; tentatively, D is TRBD1 (6 bases). The CDR3 is 14 amino acids. Germline V gene lookup returns CDR1 SNHLY and CDR2 FYNNEI. The ends were cut back, 5 bases at V and 9 bases at J, with 17 bases in the middle.

In this sample, this clonotype turned up many times. The chain uses TRBV25-1 and TRBJ2-2; TRBD1 matches 8 bases. The CDR3 contains 12 residues. The germline CDR1 and CDR2 sequences are MGHDK and SYGVNS. The junction had 0 bases not matched to a gene; V was cut back by 6 bases and J by 6 bases. Here the CDR3 DNA reads TGTGCCAGCAGGACAGGGGCCGGGGAGCTGTTTTTT. It specifies CASRTGAGELFF. The whole variable domain, remainder taken from reference TRBV25-1 and TRBJ2-2, is EADIYQTPRYLVIGTGKKITLECSQTMGHDKMYWYQQDPGMELHLIHYSYGVNSTEKGDLSSESTVSRIRTEHFPLTLESARPSHTSQYLCASRTGAGELFFGEGSRLTVL.

This clonotype was seen only a few times. The rearrangement joins TRBV6-1 to TRBJ2-1; 10 bases map to TRBD1. The V segment lost 6 bases and the J segment 10 bases; nucleotides outside the gene matches: 6. Germline CDR1 reads MNHNS; CDR2 reads SASEGT. The CDR3 is made up of 13 amino acids. The CDR3 here is CASRGTGEPEQFF. CDR3 bases: TGTGCCAGCAGGGGGACAGGGGAACCCGAGCAGTTCTTC.